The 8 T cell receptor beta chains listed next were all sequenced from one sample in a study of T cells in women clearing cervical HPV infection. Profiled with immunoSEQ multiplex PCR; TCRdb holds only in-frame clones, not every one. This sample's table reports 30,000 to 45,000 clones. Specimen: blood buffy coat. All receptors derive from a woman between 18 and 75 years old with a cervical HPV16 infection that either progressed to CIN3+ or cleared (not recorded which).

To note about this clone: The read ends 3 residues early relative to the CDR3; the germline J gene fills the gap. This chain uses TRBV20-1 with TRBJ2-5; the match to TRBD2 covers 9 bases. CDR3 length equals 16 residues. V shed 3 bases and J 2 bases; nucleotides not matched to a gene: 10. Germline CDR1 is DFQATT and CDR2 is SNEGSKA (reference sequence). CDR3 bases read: TGCAGTGCTAGGAGGGCCAGCGGGGGGTCTCAAGAGACC. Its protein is CSARRASGGSQET. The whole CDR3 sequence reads CSARRASGGSQETQYF.

This CDR3 is CAISESLAGGAGNTEAFF. The CDR3 DNA, read in part, is TGTGCCATCAGTGAGTCTTTGGCAGGGGGCGCTGGGAACACTGAA. The chain carries TRBV10-3 and TRBJ1-1, with 8 bases lining up with TRBD1. The CDR3 end lies 3 residues beyond the end of the read and is filled in from the germline J gene. Trimming cost V 0 bases and J 1 base; bases outside gene matches: 10. The CDR3 spans 18 residues. Germline V gives CDR1 ENHRY, CDR2 SYGVKD.

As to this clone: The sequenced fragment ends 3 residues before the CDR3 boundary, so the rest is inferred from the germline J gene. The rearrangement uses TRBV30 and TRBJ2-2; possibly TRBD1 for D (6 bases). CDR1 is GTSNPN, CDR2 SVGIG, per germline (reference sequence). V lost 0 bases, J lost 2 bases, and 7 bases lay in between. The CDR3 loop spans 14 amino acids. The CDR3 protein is CAWSVGGNTGELFF. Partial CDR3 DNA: TGTGCCTGGAGTGTAGGGGGTAACACCGGGGAG.

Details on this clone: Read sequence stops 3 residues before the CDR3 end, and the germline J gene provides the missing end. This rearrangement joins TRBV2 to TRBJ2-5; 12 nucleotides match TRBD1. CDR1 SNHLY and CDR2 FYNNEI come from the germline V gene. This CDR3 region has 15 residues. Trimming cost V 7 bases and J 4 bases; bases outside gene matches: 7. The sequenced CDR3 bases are TGTGCCAGCAACCCGGGACAGGGGGCGGGAGAGACC. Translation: CASNPGQGAGET. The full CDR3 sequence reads CASNPGQGAGETQYF.

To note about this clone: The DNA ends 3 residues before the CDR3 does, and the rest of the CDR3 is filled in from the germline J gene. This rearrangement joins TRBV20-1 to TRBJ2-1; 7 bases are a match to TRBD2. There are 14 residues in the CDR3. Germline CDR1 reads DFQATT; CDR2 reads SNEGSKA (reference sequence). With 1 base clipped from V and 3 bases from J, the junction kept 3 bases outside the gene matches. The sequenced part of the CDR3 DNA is TGCAGTGCTAGAGGACTAGCTAACTACAATGAG. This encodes CSARGLANYNE. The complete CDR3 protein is CSARGLANYNEQFF.

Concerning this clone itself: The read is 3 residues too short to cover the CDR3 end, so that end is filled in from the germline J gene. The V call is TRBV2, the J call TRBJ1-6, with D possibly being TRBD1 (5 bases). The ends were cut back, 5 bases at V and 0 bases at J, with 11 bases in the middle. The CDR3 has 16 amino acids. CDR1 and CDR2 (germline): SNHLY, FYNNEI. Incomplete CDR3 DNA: TGTGCCAGCAGTCAGGACACGAGCTCCTATAATTCACCC. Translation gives CASSQDTSSYNSP. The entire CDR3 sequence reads CASSQDTSSYNSPLHF.

The CDR3: CASSDQNDNEQFF. Partial CDR3 DNA: TGTGCCAGCAGTGACCAAAATGACAATGAG. The chain links TRBV6-4 to TRBJ2-1; the D is unclear. The CDR3 goes on 3 residues after the read ends, and that part is filled in from the germline J gene. The V gene lost 2 bases and the J gene lost 5 bases, with 7 bases spanning the gap. This CDR3 is built from 13 residues. Germline values: CDR1 MRHNA, CDR2 SNTAGT.

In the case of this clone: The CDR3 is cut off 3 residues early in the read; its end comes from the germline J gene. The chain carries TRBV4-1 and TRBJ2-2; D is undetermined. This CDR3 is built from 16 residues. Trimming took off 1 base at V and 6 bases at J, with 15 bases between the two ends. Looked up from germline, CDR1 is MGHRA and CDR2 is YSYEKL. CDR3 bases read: TGCGCCAGCAGCCAAGGCTCCGACTGGGTCCCCGGGGAG. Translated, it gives CASSQGSDWVPGE. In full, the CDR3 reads CASSQGSDWVPGELFF.